Included here is one TCR beta chain sequence, with context. Its antigen is not known. Isolation of PBMCs was performed on around 9.3 ml fresh peripheral blood. This specimen comes from a study of T cells in Graves' hyperthyroidism and ophthalmopathy. Study background: Peripheral blood was collected at initial diagnosis, before any treatment.

Amplified TCR beta CDR3 regions came from RNA transcripts. Using the HTBI primer set, a first-round RT-PCR was run on the TCR CDR3. TCRdb fed the multiplex PCR reads into MiXCR, producing one record per CDR3 protein. Seen here are about 640,000 distinct CDR3 sequences, around 15% observed once, and the top ten hold about an eighth. Findings and limits, study-wide: Before onset, ophthalmopathy was predicted by the model a median around 6.5 months earlier.

The sequence came from a woman in her forties or fifties with Graves' ophthalmopathy. The specimen sequenced was blood.

Written as DNA, the CDR3 is TGTGCCTGGAGTAGACCGGGACTGGGGGAAGCCAAAAACATTCAGTACTTC. Translation: CAWSRPGLGEAKNIQYF. The V call is TRBV30, the J call TRBJ2-4; tentative D call: TRBD2 (6 bases). This CDR3 has 17 amino acids. Trimming left V 2 bases short and J 0 bases short, with 17 bases between. In germline, CDR1 is GTSNPN, CDR2 SVGIG (reference sequence).